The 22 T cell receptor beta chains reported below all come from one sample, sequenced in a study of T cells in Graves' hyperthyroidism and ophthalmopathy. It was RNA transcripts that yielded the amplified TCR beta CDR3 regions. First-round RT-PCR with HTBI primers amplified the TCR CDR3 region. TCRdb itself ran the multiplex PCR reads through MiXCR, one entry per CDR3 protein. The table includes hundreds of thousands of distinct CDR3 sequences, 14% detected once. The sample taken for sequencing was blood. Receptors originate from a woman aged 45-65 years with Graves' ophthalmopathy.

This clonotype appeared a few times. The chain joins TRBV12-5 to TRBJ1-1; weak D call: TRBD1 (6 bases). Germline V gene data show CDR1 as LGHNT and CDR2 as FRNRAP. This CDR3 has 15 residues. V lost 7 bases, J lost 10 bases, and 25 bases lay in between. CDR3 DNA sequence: TGTGCTAGTGCCACCGGGACATACCCCCTACAGGGAGCTTTCTTT. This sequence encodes CASATGTYPLQGAFF.

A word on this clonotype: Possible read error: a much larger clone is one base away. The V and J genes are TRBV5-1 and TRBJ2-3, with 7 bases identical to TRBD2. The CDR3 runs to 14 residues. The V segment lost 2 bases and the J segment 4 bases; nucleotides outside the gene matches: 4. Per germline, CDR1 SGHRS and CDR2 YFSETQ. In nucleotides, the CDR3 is TGCGCCAGCAGCTTCCCAGCGGGATCAGATACGCAGTATTTT. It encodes CASSFPAGSDTQYF.

The chain's CDR3 is CASSYSGTQYNEQFF. The CDR3 DNA is TGTGCCAGCAGTTACTCCGGGACTCAATACAATGAGCAGTTCTTC. The gene calls are TRBV6-5 and TRBJ2-1, with D perhaps TRBD2 (6 bases). The CDR3 covers 15 residues. Germline CDR1 is MNHEY and CDR2 is SVGAGI. Trimming pared 0 bases from V and 4 bases from J, leaving 10 bases between.

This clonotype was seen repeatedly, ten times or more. CDR3 coding DNA: TGTGCCAGCAGTGACCGGACAGCCAGGGAGACCCAGTACTTC. The encoded protein is CASSDRTARETQYF. The chain links TRBV2 to TRBJ2-5; D possibly corresponds to TRBD1 (6 bases). The CDR3 runs to 14 residues. CDR1 SNHLY and CDR2 FYNNEI come from the germline V gene. With 3 bases removed from V and 5 bases from J, the gap between germline ends came to 13 bases.

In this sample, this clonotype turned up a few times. The CDR3 DNA is TGTGCCACCAGCAGAGAACCAGCGGGAGCTCGATACGAGCAGTACTTC. Protein product: CATSREPAGARYEQYF. The chain combines TRBV15 with TRBJ2-7, with 8 bases identical to TRBD2. This CDR3 spans 16 amino acids. V was clipped by 0 bases and J by 4 bases; unmatched bases: 8. Germline CDR1 is LNHNV and CDR2 is YYDKDF (reference sequence).

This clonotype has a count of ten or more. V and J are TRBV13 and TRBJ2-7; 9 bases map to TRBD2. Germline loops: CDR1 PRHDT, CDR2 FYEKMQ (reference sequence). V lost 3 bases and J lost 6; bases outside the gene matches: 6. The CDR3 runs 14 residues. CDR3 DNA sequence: TGTGCCAGCAGCTTTAGCGGGAGACCGATCGAGCAGTACTTC. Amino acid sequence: CASSFSGRPIEQYF.

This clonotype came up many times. The CDR3 is CATSRGGTLNTEAFF. As DNA, the CDR3 is TGTGCCACCAGCAGAGGTGGGACCTTGAACACTGAAGCTTTCTTT. The gene calls are TRBV15 and TRBJ1-1; the D gene is possibly TRBD1 (5 bases). With 1 base removed from V and 0 bases from J, the gap between germline ends came to 9 bases. From germline, CDR1 is LNHNV and CDR2 YYDKDF (reference sequence). The CDR3 is 15 residues long. The variable domain in full, completed from reference TRBV15 and TRBJ1-1, reads DAMVIQNPRYQVTQFGKPVTLSCSQTLNHNVMYWYQQKSSQAPKLLFHYYDKDFNNEADTPDNFQSRRPNTSFCFLDIRSPGLGDTAMYLCATSRGGTLNTEAFFGQGTRLTVV.

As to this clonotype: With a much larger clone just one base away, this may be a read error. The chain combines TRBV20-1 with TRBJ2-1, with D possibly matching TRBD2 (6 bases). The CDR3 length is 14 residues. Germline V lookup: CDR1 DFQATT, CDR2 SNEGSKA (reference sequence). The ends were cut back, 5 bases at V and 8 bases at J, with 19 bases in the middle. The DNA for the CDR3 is TGCAGTGCTGGGGACTTGCGGAATTACGATGAGCAGTTCTTC. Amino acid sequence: CSAGDLRNYDEQFF.

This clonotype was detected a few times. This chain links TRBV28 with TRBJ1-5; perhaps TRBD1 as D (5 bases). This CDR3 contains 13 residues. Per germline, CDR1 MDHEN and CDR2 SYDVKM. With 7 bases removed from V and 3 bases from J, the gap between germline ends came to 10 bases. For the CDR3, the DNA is TGTGCCAGCAAGAAGACAGTCAATCAGCCCCAGCATTTT. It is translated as CASKKTVNQPQHF. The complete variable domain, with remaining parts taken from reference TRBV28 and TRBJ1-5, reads DVKVTQSSRYLVKRTGEKVFLECVQDMDHENMFWYRQDPGLGLRLIYFSYDVKMKEKGDIPEGYSVSREKKERFSLILESASTNQTSMYLCASKKTVNQPQHFGDGTRLSIL.

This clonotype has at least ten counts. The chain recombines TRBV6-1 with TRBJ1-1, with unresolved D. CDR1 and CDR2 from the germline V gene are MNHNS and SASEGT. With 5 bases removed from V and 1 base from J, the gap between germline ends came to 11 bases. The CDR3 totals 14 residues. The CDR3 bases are TGTGCCAGCAGTCCCCGGACCCGGAACACTGAAGCTTTCTTT. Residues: CASSPRTRNTEAFF.

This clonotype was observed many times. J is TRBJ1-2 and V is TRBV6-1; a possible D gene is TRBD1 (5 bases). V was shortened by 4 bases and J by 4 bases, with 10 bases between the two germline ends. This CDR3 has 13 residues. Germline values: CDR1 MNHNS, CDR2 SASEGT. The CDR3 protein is CASSAHDSYGYTF. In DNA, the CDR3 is TGTGCCAGCAGTGCCCATGACAGCTATGGCTACACCTTC.

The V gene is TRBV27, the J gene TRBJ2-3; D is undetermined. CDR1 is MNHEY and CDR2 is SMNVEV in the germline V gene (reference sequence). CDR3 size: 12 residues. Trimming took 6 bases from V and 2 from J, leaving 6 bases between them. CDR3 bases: TGTGCCAGCAGACATTCCACAGATACGCAGTATTTT. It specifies CASRHSTDTQYF.

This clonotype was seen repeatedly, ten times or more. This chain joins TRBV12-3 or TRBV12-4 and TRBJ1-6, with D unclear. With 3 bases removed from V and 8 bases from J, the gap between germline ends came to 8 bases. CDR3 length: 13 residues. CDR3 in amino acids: CASSFTDDSPLHF. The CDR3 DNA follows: TGTGCCAGCAGTTTTACAGACGATTCACCCCTCCACTTT.

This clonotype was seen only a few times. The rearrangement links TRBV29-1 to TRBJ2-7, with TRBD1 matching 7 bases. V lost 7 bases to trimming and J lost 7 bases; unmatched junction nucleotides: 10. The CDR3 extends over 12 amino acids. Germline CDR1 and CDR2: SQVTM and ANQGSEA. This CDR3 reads CSATPGQAEQYF. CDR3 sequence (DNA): TGCAGCGCCACACCCGGACAGGCGGAGCAGTACTTC.

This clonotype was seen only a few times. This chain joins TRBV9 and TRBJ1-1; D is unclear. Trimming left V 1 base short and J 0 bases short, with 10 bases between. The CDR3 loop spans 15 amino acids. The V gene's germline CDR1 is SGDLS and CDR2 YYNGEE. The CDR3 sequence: CASSVYERMNTEAFF. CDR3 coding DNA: TGTGCCAGCAGCGTATATGAGAGAATGAACACTGAAGCTTTCTTT.

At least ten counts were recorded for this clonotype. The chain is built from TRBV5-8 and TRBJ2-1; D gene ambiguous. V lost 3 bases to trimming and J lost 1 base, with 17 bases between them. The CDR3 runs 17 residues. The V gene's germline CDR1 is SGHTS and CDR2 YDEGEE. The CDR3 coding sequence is TGTGCCAGCAGCTCCGTCCCCCGGAGCGATTCCTACAATGAGCAGTTCTTC. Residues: CASSSVPRSDSYNEQFF.

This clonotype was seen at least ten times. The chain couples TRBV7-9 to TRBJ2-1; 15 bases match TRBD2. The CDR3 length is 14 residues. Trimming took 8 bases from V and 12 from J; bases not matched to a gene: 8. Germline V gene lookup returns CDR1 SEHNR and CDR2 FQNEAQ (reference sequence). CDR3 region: CASEGLAGGLGQFF. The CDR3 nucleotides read TGTGCCAGCGAGGGACTAGCGGGAGGATTGGGGCAGTTCTTC.

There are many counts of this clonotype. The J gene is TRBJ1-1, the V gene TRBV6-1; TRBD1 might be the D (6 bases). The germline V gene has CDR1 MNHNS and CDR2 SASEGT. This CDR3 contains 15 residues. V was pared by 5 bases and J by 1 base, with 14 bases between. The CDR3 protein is CASSYSGTQNTEAFF. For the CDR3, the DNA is TGTGCCAGCAGTTATTCCGGGACACAGAACACTGAAGCTTTCTTT.

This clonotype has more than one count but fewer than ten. The DNA of the CDR3 is TGTGCCAGTAGATACGGGGGGTACACTGAAGCTTTCTTT. This encodes CASRYGGYTEAFF. The chain is built from TRBV19 and TRBJ1-1; weak D call: TRBD1 (5 bases). Germline V gene sequence: CDR1 LNHDA, CDR2 SQIVND (reference sequence). The CDR3 has 13 amino acids. The V and J ends lost 6 bases and 3 bases respectively, with 11 bases between them.

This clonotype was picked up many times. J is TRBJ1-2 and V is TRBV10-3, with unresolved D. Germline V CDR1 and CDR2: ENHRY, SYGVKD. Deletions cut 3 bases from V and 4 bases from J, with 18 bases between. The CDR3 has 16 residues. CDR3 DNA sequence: TGTGCCATCAGTGACGCCGGAGAACCCGGAGGCTATGGCTACACCTTC. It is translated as CAISDAGEPGGYGYTF.

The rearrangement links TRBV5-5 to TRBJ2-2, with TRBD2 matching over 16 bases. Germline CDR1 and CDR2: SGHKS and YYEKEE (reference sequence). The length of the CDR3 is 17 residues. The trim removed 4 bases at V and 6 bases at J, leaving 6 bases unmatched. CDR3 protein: CASSTGTSGRGAGELFF. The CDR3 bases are TGTGCCAGCAGCACCGGGACTAGCGGGAGGGGGGCCGGGGAGCTGTTTTTT.

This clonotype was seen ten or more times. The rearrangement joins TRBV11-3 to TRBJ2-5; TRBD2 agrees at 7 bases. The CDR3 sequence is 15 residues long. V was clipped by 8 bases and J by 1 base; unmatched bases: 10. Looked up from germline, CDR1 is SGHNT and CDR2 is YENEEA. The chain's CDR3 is CASPWEGYSQETQYF. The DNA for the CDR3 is TGTGCCAGCCCATGGGAGGGTTACTCCCAAGAGACCCAGTACTTC. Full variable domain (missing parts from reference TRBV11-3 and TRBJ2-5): EAGVVQSPRYKIIEKKQPVAFWCNPISGHNTLYWYLQNLGQGPELLIRYENEEAVDDSQLPKDRFSAERLKGVDSTLKIQPAELGDSAVYLCASPWEGYSQETQYFGPGTRLLVL.